The present T cell receptor beta chain was sequenced within a study of beta chain features in type 1 diabetes. Expressed TCRB transcripts were sequenced because the isolated RNA had all been reverse transcribed beforehand. The assay was immunoSEQ multiplex PCR, and TCRdb's table has in-frame clones only and misses some. This table holds 350,000 to 400,000 clones, approximately 15% found once. In germline, CDR1 is MDHEN, CDR2 SYDVKM. This CDR3 comprises 16 residues. Trimming took 5 bases from V and 7 from J; bases not matched to a gene: 11. This clonotype was sampled from a woman younger than 35 in good health. The chain carries TRBV28 and TRBJ2-1, with 10 positions matching TRBD2. The specimen sequenced was naive CD4+ T cells from blood. The DNA of the CDR3 is TGTGCCAGCAGTCGAGGCGGGCTAGCGGGAGCAAATGAGCAGTTCTTC. This encodes CASSRGGLAGANEQFF.